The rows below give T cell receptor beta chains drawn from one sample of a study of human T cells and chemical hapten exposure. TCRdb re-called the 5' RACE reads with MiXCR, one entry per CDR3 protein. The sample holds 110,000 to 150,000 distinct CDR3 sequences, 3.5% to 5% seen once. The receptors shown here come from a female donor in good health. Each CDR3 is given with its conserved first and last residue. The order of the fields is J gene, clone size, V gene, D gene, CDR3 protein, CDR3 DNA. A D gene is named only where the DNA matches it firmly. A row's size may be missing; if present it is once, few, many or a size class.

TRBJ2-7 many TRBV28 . CASSLRLNEQYF TGTGCCAGCAGTTTGAGACTCAACGAGCAGTACTTC
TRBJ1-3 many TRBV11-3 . CASSESSGNTIYF TGTGCCAGCAGCGAAAGCTCTGGAAACACCATATATTTT
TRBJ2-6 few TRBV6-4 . CASSPGFSGANVLTF TGTGCCAGCAGCCCAGGGTTCTCTGGGGCCAACGTCCTGACTTTC
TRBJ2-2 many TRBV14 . CASSRHNRQTNTGELFF TGTGCCAGCAGCCGACACAATCGACAGACGAACACCGGGGAGCTGTTTTTT
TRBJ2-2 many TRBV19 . CASTQRGEAGELFF TGTGCCAGTACCCAACGGGGTGAAGCCGGGGAGCTGTTTTTT
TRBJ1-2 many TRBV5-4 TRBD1 CASRNRGGYGYTF TGTGCCAGCCGCAACAGGGGTGGCTATGGCTACACCTTC
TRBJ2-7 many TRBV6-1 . CAPVGADYEQYF TGTGCCCCGGTAGGGGCCGACTACGAGCAGTACTTC
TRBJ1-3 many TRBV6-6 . CASSNSGNTIYF TGTGCCAGCAGTAACTCTGGAAACACCATATATTTT
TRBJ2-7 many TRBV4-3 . CASSQGLGESNEQYF TGCGCCAGCAGCCAAGGATTAGGAGAGTCCAACGAGCAGTACTTC
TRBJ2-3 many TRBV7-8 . CASSLGPGTQYF TGTGCCAGCAGCTTAGGTCCAGGCACGCAGTATTTT
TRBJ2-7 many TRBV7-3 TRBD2 CASSLTSGGYNEQYF TGTGCCAGCAGCTTGACTAGCGGGGGTTATAACGAGCAGTACTTC
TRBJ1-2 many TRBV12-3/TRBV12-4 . CASGGVDYGYTF TGTGCCAGCGGAGGGGTGGACTATGGCTACACCTTC
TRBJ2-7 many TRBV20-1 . CSARGLAAGYEQYF TGCAGTGCTAGAGGACTGGCTGCCGGCTACGAGCAGTACTTC
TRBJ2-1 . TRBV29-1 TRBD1 CSAGGPGQEPYNEQFF TGCAGCGCTGGGGGGCCGGGACAGGAACCCTACAATGAGCAGTTCTTC
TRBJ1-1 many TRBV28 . CASSLRGGTEAFF TGTGCCAGCAGTTTAAGGGGAGGCACTGAAGCTTTCTTT
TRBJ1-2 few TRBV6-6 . CASRGAEKGYTF TGTGCCAGCCGGGGGGCGGAGAAAGGCTACACCTTC
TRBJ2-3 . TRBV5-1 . CASSRTGFPTDTQYF TGCGCCAGCAGCCGGACGGGGTTTCCCACAGATACGCAGTATTTT
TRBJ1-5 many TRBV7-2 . CASSLVGGHSNQPQHF TGTGCCAGCAGCTTAGTGGGCGGACATAGCAATCAGCCCCAGCATTTT
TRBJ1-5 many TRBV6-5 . CASSYSGGYQPQHF TGTGCCAGCAGTTACTCAGGGGGGTATCAGCCCCAGCATTTT
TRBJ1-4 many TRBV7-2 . CASSLDFSTNEKLFF TGTGCCAGCAGCTTAGACTTCAGCACTAATGAAAAACTGTTTTTT
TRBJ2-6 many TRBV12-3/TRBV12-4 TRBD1 CASTRSGQVVSGANVLTF TGTGCCAGCACCAGATCGGGACAGGTTGTCTCTGGGGCCAACGTCCTGACTTTC
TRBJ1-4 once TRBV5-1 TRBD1 CASSLAVDRGTANEKLFF TGCGCCAGCAGCTTGGCCGTCGACAGGGGAACAGCTAATGAAAAACTGTTTTTT
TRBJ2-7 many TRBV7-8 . CASSPGVIAEQYF TGTGCCAGCAGTCCCGGGGTTATCGCCGAGCAGTACTTC
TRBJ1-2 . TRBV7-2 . CDSSLTGRGDGYTF TGTGACAGCAGCCTTACAGGTCGAGGCGATGGCTACACCTTC
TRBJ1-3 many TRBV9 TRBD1 CASSVVGTGGGNTIYF TGTGCCAGCAGCGTAGTAGGGACAGGGGGTGGAAACACCATATATTTT
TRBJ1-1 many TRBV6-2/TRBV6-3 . CASSYGLMNTEAFF TGTGCCAGCAGTTACGGTCTCATGAACACTGAAGCTTTCTTT
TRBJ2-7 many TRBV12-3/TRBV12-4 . CASSRTPYEQYF TGTGCCAGCAGTAGAACCCCCTACGAGCAGTACTTC
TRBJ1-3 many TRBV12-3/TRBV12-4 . CASRQTGGRDTIYF TGTGCCAGCAGGCAAACCGGGGGCAGGGACACCATATATTTT
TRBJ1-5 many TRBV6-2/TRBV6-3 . CASNPRAGQPQHF TGTGCCAGCAATCCCAGGGCCGGACAGCCCCAGCATTTT
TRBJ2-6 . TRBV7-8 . CASSFHGARSGANVLTF TGTGCCAGCAGTTTTCACGGGGCCCGCTCTGGGGCCAACGTCCTGACTTTC
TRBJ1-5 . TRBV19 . CASNRLDQPQHF TGTGCCAGTAACCGGCTGGACCAGCCCCAGCATTTT
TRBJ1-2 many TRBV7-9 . CASSLGRLDGYTF TGTGCCAGCAGCTTGGGCAGGTTGGATGGCTACACCTTC
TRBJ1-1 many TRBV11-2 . CASRAVGSLNTEAFF TGTGCCAGCAGGGCCGTTGGGAGCCTGAACACTGAAGCTTTCTTT
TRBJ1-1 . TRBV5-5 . CASSLISGVGAFRNTEAFF TGTGCCAGCAGCTTAATTTCAGGGGTCGGGGCCTTTAGGAACACTGAAGCTTTCTTT
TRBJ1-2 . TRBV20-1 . CSANAGGGYTF TGCAGTGCTAACGCAGGTGGTGGCTACACCTTC
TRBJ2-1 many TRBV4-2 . CASSQVVGSSYNEQFF TGTGCCAGCAGCCAAGTGGTCGGGAGCTCCTACAATGAGCAGTTCTTC
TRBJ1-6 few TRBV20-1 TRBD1 CSARDRTGCYNSPLHF TGCAGTGCTAGAGATAGGACAGGGTGTTATAATTCACCCCTCCACTTT
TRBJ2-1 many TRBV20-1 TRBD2 CSARPPGLAGGGEQFF TGCAGTGCTAGGCCGCCGGGACTAGCGGGGGGCGGTGAGCAGTTCTTC
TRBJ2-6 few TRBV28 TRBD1 CASSLLGGTGTGANVLTF TGTGCCAGCAGTTTGTTGGGAGGGACAGGGACTGGGGCCAACGTCCTGACTTTC
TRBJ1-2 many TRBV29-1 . CSTLTDNYGYTF TGCAGCACTTTGACAGACAACTATGGCTACACCTTC
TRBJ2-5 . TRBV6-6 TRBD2 CASTPGTSRGKTQYF TGTGCCAGCACCCCCGGGACTAGCCGGGGTAAGACCCAGTACTTC
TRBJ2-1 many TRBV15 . CATSLGGGASDEQFF TGTGCCACCAGCCTAGGAGGGGGGGCTAGCGATGAGCAGTTCTTC
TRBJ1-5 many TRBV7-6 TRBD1 CASSNSGQGATQHF TGTGCCAGCAGCAATTCCGGACAGGGCGCGACCCAGCATTTT
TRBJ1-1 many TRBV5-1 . CASSLDRVDTEAFF TGCGCCAGCAGCTTGGACAGGGTGGACACTGAAGCTTTCTTT
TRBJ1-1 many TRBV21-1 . CASSKVGALDRGHTEAFF TGTGCCAGCAGCAAAGTAGGAGCCTTGGACAGGGGGCACACTGAAGCTTTCTTT
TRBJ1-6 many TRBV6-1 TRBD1 CASNSGQGGAPLHF TGTGCCAGCAATTCGGGACAGGGGGGGGCCCCCCTCCACTTT
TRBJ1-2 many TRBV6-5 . CASLNYGYTF TGTGCCAGTCTTAACTATGGCTACACCTTC
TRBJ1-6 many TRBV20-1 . CSARDQGNNSPLHF TGCAGTGCTAGAGATCAGGGAAACAATTCACCCCTCCACTTT
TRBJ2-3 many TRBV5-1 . CASSPLRGRGSTDTQYF TGCGCCAGCAGCCCCCTTCGGGGCAGAGGCAGCACAGATACGCAGTATTTT
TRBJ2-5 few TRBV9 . CASSVEPGQETQYF TGTGCCAGCAGCGTAGAACCAGGACAAGAGACCCAGTACTTC
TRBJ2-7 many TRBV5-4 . CASSFAQGRVHEQYF TGTGCCAGCAGCTTCGCGCAGGGACGCGTCCACGAGCAGTACTTC
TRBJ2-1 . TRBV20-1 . CSANTGTTPYNEQLF TGCAGTGCTAATACCGGGACAACGCCCTACAATGAGCAGCTCTTC
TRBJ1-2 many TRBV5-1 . CASSTQGDYGYTF TGCGCCAGCAGCACACAGGGAGACTATGGCTACACCTTC